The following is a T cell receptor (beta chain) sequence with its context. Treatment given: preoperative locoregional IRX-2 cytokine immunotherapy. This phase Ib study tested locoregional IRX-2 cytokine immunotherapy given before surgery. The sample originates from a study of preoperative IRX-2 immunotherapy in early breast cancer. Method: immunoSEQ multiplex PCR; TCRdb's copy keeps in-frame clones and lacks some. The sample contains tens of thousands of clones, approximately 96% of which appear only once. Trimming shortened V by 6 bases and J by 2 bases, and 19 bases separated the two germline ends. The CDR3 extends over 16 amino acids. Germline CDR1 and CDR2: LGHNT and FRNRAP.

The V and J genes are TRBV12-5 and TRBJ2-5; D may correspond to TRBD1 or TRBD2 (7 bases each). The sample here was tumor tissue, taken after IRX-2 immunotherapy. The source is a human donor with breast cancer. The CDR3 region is CASGATGASGQETQYF. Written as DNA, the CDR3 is TGTGCTAGTGGCGCCACAGGGGCTAGCGGACAAGAGACCCAGTACTTC.